This T cell receptor beta chain was captured by sequencing in a study of cytomegalovirus exposure and HLA in healthy donors. The study, taken as a whole, reports: Through in vitro validation, three CMV-associated chains were shown to be specific for CMV antigens. Follow-up analysis later connected one missense variant in DCLRE1C with trimming of TCR beta V- and J-genes. Within the data, a cluster of highly shared sequence variants was likely a sequencing artifact. The study put some 160 TCR beta chains on its list as cytomegalovirus-associated.

In the case of this clone: Its antigen is not identified.

Primers included in the PCR were 60 Vbeta and 13 Jbeta primers. TCRdb's table, derived via immunoSEQ multiplex PCR, lists solely in-frame clones and lacks some. Listed are about 140,000 clones; roughly 3% falls within the top ten. Germline CDR1 and CDR2: SGDLS and YYNGEE. CDR3 length: 14 amino acids. V lost 4 bases, J lost 6 bases, and 11 bases lay in between. The source material was PBMCs. The sequence came from a man between 40 and 49 years old in good health and CMV-seronegative. This chain connects TRBV9 to TRBJ1-6; D is unclear. The CDR3 region has the DNA TGTGCCAGCAGCCCCCAAGGCGGTAATTCACCCCTCCACTTT. This sequence encodes CASSPQGGNSPLHF. The variable domain in full, completed from reference TRBV9 and TRBJ1-6, reads DSGVTQTPKHLITATGQRVTLRCSPRSGDLSVYWYQQSLDQGLQFLIQYYNGEERAKGNILERFSAQQFPDLHSELNLSSLELGDSALYFCASSPQGGNSPLHFGNGTRLTVT.